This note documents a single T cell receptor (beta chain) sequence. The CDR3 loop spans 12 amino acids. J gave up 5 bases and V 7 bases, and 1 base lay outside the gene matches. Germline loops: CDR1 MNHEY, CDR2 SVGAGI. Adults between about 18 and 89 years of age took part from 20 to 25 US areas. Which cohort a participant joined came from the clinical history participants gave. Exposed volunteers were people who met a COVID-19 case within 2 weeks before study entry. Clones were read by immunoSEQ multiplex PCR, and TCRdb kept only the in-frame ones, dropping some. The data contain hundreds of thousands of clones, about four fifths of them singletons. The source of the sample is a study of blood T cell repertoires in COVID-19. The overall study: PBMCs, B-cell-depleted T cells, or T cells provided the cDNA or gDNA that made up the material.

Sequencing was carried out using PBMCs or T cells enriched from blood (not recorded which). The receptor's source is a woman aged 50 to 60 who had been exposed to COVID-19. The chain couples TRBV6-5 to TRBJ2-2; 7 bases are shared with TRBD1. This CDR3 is CASTRGTGELFF. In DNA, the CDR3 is TGTGCCAGCACCAGGGGGACCGGGGAGCTGTTTTTT.